A single sample gave rise to the 10 T cell receptor beta chains below, sequenced in a study of T-cell memory formation after mild COVID-19. MiXCR, applied by TCRdb to the 5' RACE reads, yields one record per CDR3 protein. The data hold 200,000 to 250,000 distinct CDR3 sequences, with roughly 30% observed a single time. What was sequenced was PBMCs or a T cell subset sorted from them (not recorded which). These receptors all come from an adult woman who had mild COVID-19 (a few samples of this study predate the infection). Cell type and time point are not known.

J is TRBJ2-1 and V is TRBV18; weak D call: TRBD1 (5 bases). Germline lookup yields CDR1 KGHSH and CDR2 LQKENI. This CDR3 has 15 residues. V gave up 6 bases and J gave up 5 bases, with 17 bases separating them. For the CDR3, the DNA is TGTGCCAGCTCCCTATTCGCGACAGAAAACAATGAGCAGTTCTTC. Translated, it gives CASSLFATENNEQFF.

The chain joins TRBV5-1 to TRBJ2-1, with D unresolved. The germline V and J ends were trimmed by 4 bases and 0 bases, with 8 bases remaining between them. The CDR3 is 14 amino acids. Germline CDR1 and CDR2: SGHRS and YFSETQ. The CDR3 sequence: CASSRKDSYNEQFF. The CDR3 DNA is TGCGCCAGCAGCCGCAAGGACTCCTACAATGAGCAGTTCTTC.

This chain links TRBV20-1 with TRBJ2-1; 9 bases match TRBD2. The CDR3 is 14 residues long. Germline CDR1 reads DFQATT; CDR2 reads SNEGSKA (reference sequence). Losses at the gene ends were 2 bases for V and 7 bases for J; bases not matched to a gene: 6. CDR3 in amino acids: CSARTSGRTNEQFF. For the CDR3, the DNA is TGCAGTGCTAGAACCAGCGGGAGGACGAATGAGCAGTTCTTC.

This chain links TRBV6-2 or TRBV6-3 with TRBJ2-3, with D possibly called TRBD1 or TRBD2 (5 bases each). Trimming pared 5 bases from V and 8 bases from J, leaving 11 bases between. The CDR3 has 12 amino acids. CDR1 MNHEY and CDR2 SVGEGT come from the germline V gene. The CDR3 here is CASSPRGTTQYF. CDR3 nucleotides: TGTGCCAGCAGTCCCCGAGGGACTACGCAGTATTTT.

V is TRBV7-9 and J is TRBJ2-5; D is perhaps TRBD2 (5 bases). Trimming took off 8 bases at V and 5 bases at J, with 15 bases between the two ends. The CDR3 runs to 13 residues. Looked up from germline, CDR1 is SEHNR and CDR2 is FQNEAQ (reference sequence). The CDR3, as DNA: TGTGCCAGCGACGTACTAGAGTACGAGACCCAGTACTTC. Protein: CASDVLEYETQYF.

The CDR3 region has the DNA TGTGCCAGCAGTCTAACTAGCGGAGGCTACAATGAGCAGTTCTTC. Amino acid sequence: CASSLTSGGYNEQFF. This chain uses TRBV12-3 or TRBV12-4 with TRBJ2-1; 8 bases map to TRBD2. The CDR3 runs to 15 residues. Trimming took 5 bases from V and 3 from J; bases not matched to a gene: 6.

The chain recombines TRBV12-3 or TRBV12-4 with TRBJ1-2, with 8 positions matching TRBD1. J was trimmed by 3 bases and V by 5 bases; bases with no gene match: 11. The CDR3 totals 16 residues. The CDR3, as DNA: TGTGCCAGCAGTCAGTACCGAGACAGGGGCCACTATGGCTACACCTTC. Its protein is CASSQYRDRGHYGYTF.

This clonotype was seen a handful of times. The gene calls are TRBV7-9 and TRBJ2-2, with D unresolved. Germline CDR1 is SEHNR and CDR2 is FQNEAQ (reference sequence). Between the trimmed V and J ends, which lost 4 bases and 9 bases, there was a span of 3 bases. This CDR3 is 10 amino acids long. CDR3 sequence: CASSYRELFF. The CDR3 DNA follows: TGTGCCAGCAGCTATCGGGAGCTGTTTTTT.

J is TRBJ2-7 and V is TRBV3-1; 7 nucleotides match TRBD2. Germline CDR1 and CDR2: LGHDT and YNNKEL (reference sequence). The J segment lost 6 bases and the V segment lost 1 base, leaving 3 bases of the junction unmatched. The CDR3 extends over 13 amino acids. CDR3 coding DNA: TGTGCCAGCAGCCAAGTGGGAGGGCGCGAGCAGTACTTC. Its translation is CASSQVGGREQYF.

In its sample, this clonotype was seen many times. The rearrangement links TRBV7-9 to TRBJ2-5; D call uncertain. The CDR3 covers 13 residues. CDR1 is SEHNR, CDR2 FQNEAQ, per germline (reference sequence). Trimming removed 8 bases at V and 0 bases at J, with 10 bases between. The CDR3 loop is CASGIRNQETQYF. The CDR3, as DNA: TGTGCCAGCGGCATTCGGAACCAAGAGACCCAGTACTTC.